This TCR beta chain was retrieved from a study of CD8 T cells in ankylosing spondylitis. General study results and limits: Disease-linked clones were found to be CD8+ and relatively rare in peripheral blood.

Molecular-barcoded quantitative 5'-RACE produced these TCR beta libraries. MiXCR was run by TCRdb on the 5' RACE reads, yielding one entry per CDR3 protein. This table holds about 150,000 distinct CDR3 sequences, under 45% found once. This clonotype was detected a few times. Its antigen is unidentified. CDR1 is SEHNR, CDR2 FQNEAQ, per germline (reference sequence). This CDR3 contains 14 residues. V lost 8 bases, J lost 1 base, and 14 bases lay in between. The genes are TRBV7-9 and TRBJ1-2; D unresolved. Sequenced input: synovial fluid, either unsorted or a sorted T cell fraction (not recorded which). This TCR was recovered from a male donor with ankylosing spondylitis. The chain's CDR3 is CASLGSEFNYGYTF. The DNA for the CDR3 is TGTGCCAGCCTGGGGTCAGAATTTAACTATGGCTACACCTTC.